This record covers a single T cell receptor beta chain. The target of this receptor is not known. The sample holds no much larger clone one base away, and base qualities are not on file. This specimen comes from a study of blood T cell repertoires in COVID-19 (dated by TCRdb to about 2020). In the study overall: Samples covering the acute and convalescent phases of COVID-19 were provided by collaborators in the United States, Italy and Spain. The repertoires were released in a freely available public database meant as a resource for research on the immune response to SARS-CoV-2. The material from the prospective study consisted of cDNA or gDNA derived from T cells, B-cell-depleted T cells, or PBMCs. Where HLA class I and class II types were available, the types were taken from metadata supplied by the sample provider, not from assay-based typing. Samples were obtained from the ongoing ImmuneRACE study (first 160 participants) and from over a thousand subjects provided by 6 global collaborators. A de-identified subject ID, COVID-19 status, age in years and sex were almost always included in the sample metadata. Deeply sampled blood TCRbeta repertoires from subjects exposed to, actively infected with, or recovered from COVID-19 were included in the dataset.

The paper's findings and limits, for the study overall: How much clinical and demographic metadata was included differed by source and by participant, and the metadata was provided uncurated.

Participants in the prospective study were enrolled through a virtual design, were aged about 18 to 90 years, and lived in roughly 24 United States geographic areas. To assign participants to cohorts, the prospective study relied on clinical history that participants themselves reported in a screening survey and a study questionnaire. For ImmuneRACE Cohort 3, a participant was defined as recovered based on two consecutive negative NP/OP PCR tests, clearance by a healthcare professional, or resolution of symptoms. Each participant in the prospective study had whole blood, serum and a nasopharyngeal or oropharyngeal swab collected by mobile phlebotomists. Participants in the prospective study had the option to provide additional blood draws and questionnaires over an approximately two-month period. Before DNA extraction, prospective study blood samples were shipped either frozen or at room temperature.

CDR1 and CDR2 are drawn from the germline V gene: ENHRY, SYGVKD. V trim: 2 bases; J trim: 5 bases; unmatched bases: 7. Taken from cysteine to phenylalanine, the CDR3 has 18 residues. Only the CDR3 DNA stays, 54 bases, in frame from base 1. TCRbeta CDR3 regions were amplified from genomic DNA using the immunoSEQ Assay, a bias-controlled multiplex PCR. Under the source paper's analysis protocol: Within the assay, amplification of reference gene primers was used to estimate how many nucleated cells each sample contained. To quantify the absolute abundance of each unique TCRbeta CDR3 rearrangement, sequence reads were collapsed and filtered. Productive Simpson clonality was computed per sample as the square root of Simpson's diversity index over productive rearrangements. The table comes from immuneACCESS by way of TCRdb, which keeps in-frame sequences with V and J called. Part of the clones is missing from these tables; in studies checked, under half for an unresolved V gene and the rest for unknown reasons. The V and J calls and the clone size are those of that table, but D and trimming were determined from the DNA. In all, the sample holds about 180,000 clones, and 60% to 80% of those were seen once. Of the sample, around 15% falls within the top ten clones.

The chain joins TRBV10-3 to TRBJ2-2, with 14 middle bases fitting TRBD2. The specimen sequenced was PBMCs or T cells enriched from blood (not recorded which). This clonotype originated in a woman aged 50 to 65 who had recovered from COVID-19. The CDR3 protein: CAISEVPGLAGVTGELFF. The DNA sequence is given as TGTGCCATCAGTGAGGTCCCGGGACTAGCGGGAGTTACCGGGGAGCTGTTTTTT.